This paragraph reports one T cell receptor (beta chain). Its antigen is not known. The data were taken from a study of cytomegalovirus exposure and HLA in healthy donors. The data were produced by immunoSEQ multiplex PCR, yet TCRdb's version contains in-frame clones alone and is incomplete. The sample lists about 360,000 clones; roughly 90% were seen once. The germline V gene has CDR1 SNHLY and CDR2 FYNNEI. The junction had 11 bases not matched to a gene; V was cut back by 7 bases and J by 2 bases. There are 16 residues in the CDR3. Study conclusions and caveats: Cytomegalovirus-associated TCR beta chains were listed, numbering over 150.

This chain links TRBV2 with TRBJ2-3, with TRBD2 matching over 8 bases. What was sequenced was PBMCs. The receptor comes from a young woman in good health and CMV-seronegative. CDR3 in DNA: TGTGCCAGCACCGTCGGCACTAGCGGATTCACAGATACGCAGTATTTT. This gives the protein CASTVGTSGFTDTQYF.